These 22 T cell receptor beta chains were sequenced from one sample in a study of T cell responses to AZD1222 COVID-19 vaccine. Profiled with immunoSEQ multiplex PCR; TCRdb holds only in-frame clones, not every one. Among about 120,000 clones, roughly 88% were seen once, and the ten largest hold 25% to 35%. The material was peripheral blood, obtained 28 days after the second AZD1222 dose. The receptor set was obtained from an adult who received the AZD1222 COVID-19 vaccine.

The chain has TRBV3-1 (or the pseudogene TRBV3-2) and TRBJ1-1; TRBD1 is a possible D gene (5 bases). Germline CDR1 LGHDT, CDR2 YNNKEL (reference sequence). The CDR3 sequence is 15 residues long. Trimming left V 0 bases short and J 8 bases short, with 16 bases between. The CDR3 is CASSQDLSPYREAFF. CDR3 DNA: TGTGCCAGCAGCCAAGATTTGTCACCTTACAGGGAAGCTTTCTTT.

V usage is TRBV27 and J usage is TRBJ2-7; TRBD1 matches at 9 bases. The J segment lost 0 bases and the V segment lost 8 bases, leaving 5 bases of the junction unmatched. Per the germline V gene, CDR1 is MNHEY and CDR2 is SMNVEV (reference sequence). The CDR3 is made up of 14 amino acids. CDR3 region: CASADRGTSYEQYF. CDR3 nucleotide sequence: TGTGCCAGCGCGGACAGGGGTACCTCCTACGAGCAGTACTTC.

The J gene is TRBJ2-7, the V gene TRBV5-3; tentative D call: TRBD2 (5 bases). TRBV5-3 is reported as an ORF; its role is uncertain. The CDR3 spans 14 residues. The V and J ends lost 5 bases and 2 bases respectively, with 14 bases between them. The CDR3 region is CARRPGSHPYEQYF. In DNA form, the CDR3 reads TGTGCCAGAAGACCGGGGAGCCACCCCTACGAGCAGTACTTC.

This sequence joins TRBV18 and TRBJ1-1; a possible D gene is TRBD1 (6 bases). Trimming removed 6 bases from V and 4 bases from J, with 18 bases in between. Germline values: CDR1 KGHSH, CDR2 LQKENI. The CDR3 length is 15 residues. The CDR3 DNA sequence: TGTGCCAGCTCGATGTCCAGGGGCCTAGGCACTGAAGCTTTCTTT. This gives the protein CASSMSRGLGTEAFF.

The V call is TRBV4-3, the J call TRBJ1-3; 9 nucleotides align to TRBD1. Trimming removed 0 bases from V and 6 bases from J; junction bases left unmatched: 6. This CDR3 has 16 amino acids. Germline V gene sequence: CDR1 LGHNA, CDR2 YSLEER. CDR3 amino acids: CASSQDGTGYANTIYF. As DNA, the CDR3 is TGCGCCAGCAGCCAAGATGGGACAGGGTATGCAAACACCATATATTTT.

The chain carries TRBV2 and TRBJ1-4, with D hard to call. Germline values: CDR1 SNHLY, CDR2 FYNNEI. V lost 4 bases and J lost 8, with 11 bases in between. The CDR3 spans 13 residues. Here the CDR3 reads CASSGSEGEKLFF. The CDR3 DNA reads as TGTGCCAGCAGTGGGTCTGAAGGGGAAAAACTGTTTTTT. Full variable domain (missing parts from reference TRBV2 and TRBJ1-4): EPEVTQTPSHQVTQMGQEVILRCVPISNHLYFYWYRQILGQKVEFLVSFYNNEISEKSEIFDDQFSVERPDGSNFTLKIRSTKLEDSAMYFCASSGSEGEKLFFGSGTQLSVL.

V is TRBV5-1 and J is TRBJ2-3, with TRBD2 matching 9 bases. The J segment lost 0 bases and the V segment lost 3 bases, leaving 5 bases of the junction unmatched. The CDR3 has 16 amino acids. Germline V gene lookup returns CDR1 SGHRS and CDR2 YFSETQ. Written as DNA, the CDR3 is TGCGCCAGCAGCTACAGCGGGGGGCCTAGCACAGATACGCAGTATTTT. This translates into CASSYSGGPSTDTQYF. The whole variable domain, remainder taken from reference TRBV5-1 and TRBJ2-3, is KAGVTQTPRYLIKTRGQQVTLSCSPISGHRSVSWYQQTPGQGLQFLFEYFSETQRNKGNFPGRFSGRQFSNSRSEMNVSTLELGDSALYLCASSYSGGPSTDTQYFGPGTRLTVL.

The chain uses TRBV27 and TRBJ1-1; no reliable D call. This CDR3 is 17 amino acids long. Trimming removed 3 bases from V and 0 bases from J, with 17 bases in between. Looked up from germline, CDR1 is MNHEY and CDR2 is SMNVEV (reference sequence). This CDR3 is CASSFIGRQPMNTEAFF. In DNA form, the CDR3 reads TGTGCCAGCAGTTTTATAGGACGGCAACCCATGAACACTGAAGCTTTCTTT.

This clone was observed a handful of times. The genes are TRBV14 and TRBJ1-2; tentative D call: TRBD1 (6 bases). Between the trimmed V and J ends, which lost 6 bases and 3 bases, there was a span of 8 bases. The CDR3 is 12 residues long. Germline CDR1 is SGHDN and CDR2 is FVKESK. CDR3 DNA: TGTGCCAGCAGTGGGGGCTACTATGGCTACACCTTC. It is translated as CASSGGYYGYTF.

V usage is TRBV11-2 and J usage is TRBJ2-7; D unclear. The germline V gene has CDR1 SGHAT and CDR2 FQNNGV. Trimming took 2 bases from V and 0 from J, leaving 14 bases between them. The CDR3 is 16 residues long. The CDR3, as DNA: TGTGCCAGCAGCTTAATCGCGGCCTATGTCTCCTACGAGCAGTACTTC. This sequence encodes CASSLIAAYVSYEQYF.

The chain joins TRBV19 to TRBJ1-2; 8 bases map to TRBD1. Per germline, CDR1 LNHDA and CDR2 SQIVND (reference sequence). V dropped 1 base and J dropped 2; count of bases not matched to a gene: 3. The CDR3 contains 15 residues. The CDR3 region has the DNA TGTGCCAGTAGTATAGGAGGACAGGGCAACTATGGCTACACCTTC. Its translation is CASSIGGQGNYGYTF.

The CDR3 DNA follows: TGTGCCAGCTCAGCCCGGGGGGCGGGAGTCCATGAGCAGTTCTTC. Translation gives CASSARGAGVHEQFF. V is TRBV18 and J is TRBJ2-1; D is possibly TRBD2 (7 bases). The CDR3 contains 15 residues. CDR1 and CDR2 (germline): KGHSH, LQKENI. V lost 5 bases to trimming and J lost 8 bases, with 19 bases between them.

The CDR3: CASSRARASGANVLTF. The DNA of the CDR3 is TGTGCCAGCAGCCGAGCCAGGGCCTCTGGGGCCAACGTCCTGACTTTC. The chain couples TRBV7-3 to TRBJ2-6, with a weak D call TRBD1 (5 bases). The germline V gene has CDR1 SGHTA and CDR2 FQGTGA. V was pared by 5 bases and J by 0 bases, with 11 bases between. The CDR3 is 16 residues long.

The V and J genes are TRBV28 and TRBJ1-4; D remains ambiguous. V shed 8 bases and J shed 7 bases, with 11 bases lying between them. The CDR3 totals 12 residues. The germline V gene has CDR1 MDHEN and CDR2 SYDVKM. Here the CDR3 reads CASCGLGEKLFF. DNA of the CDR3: TGTGCCAGCTGCGGGTTGGGTGAAAAACTGTTTTTT.

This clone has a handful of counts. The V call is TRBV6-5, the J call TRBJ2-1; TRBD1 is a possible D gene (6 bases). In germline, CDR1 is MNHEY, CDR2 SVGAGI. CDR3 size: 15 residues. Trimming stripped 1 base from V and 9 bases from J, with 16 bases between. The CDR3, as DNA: TGTGCCAGCAGTTACTACAGGGTGAACGTCGGTGAGCAGTTCTTC. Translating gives CASSYYRVNVGEQFF.

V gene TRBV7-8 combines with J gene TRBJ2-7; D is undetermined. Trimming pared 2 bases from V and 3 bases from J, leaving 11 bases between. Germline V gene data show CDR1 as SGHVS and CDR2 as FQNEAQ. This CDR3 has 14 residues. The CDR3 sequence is CASSLLANYYEQYF. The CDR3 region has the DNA TGTGCCAGCAGCTTATTGGCCAATTACTACGAGCAGTACTTC.

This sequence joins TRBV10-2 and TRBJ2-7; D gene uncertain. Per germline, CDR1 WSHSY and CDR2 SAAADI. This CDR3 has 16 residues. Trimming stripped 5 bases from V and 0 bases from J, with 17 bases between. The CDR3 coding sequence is TGCGCCAGCAGTTGGCGTGGGATTAGGAGCTCCTACGAGCAGTACTTC. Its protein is CASSWRGIRSSYEQYF.

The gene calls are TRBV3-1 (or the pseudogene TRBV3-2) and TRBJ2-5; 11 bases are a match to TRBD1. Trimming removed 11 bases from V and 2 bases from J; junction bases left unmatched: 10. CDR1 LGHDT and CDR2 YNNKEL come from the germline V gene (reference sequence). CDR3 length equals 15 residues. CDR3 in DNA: TGTGCCTCCGGAGACCGGGACAGGGGGCAAGAGACCCAGTACTTC. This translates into CASGDRDRGQETQYF.

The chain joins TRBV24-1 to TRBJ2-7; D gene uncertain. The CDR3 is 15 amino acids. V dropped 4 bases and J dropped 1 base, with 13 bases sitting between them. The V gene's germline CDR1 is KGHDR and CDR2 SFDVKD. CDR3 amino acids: CATSDATEPSYEQYF. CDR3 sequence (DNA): TGTGCCACCAGTGACGCGACGGAACCTTCCTACGAGCAGTACTTC.

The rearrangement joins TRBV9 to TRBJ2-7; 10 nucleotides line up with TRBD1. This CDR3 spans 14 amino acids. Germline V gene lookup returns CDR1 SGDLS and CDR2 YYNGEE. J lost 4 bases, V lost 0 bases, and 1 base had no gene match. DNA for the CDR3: TGTGCCAGCAGCGTAGGGGGACAGGGGTACGAGCAGTACTTC. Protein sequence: CASSVGGQGYEQYF.

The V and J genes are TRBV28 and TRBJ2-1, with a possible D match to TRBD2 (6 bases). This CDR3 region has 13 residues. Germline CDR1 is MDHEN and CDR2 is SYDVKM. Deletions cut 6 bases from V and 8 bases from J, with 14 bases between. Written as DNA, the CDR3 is TGTGCCAGCAGCCCCGGGGGATGGGATGAGCAGTTCTTC. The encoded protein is CASSPGGWDEQFF.

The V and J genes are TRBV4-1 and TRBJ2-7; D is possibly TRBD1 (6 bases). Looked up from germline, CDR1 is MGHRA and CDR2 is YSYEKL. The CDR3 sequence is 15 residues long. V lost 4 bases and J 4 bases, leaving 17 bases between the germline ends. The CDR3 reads CASSLKQGAVYEQYF. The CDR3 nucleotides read TGCGCCAGCAGCCTGAAACAGGGAGCAGTATACGAGCAGTACTTC.